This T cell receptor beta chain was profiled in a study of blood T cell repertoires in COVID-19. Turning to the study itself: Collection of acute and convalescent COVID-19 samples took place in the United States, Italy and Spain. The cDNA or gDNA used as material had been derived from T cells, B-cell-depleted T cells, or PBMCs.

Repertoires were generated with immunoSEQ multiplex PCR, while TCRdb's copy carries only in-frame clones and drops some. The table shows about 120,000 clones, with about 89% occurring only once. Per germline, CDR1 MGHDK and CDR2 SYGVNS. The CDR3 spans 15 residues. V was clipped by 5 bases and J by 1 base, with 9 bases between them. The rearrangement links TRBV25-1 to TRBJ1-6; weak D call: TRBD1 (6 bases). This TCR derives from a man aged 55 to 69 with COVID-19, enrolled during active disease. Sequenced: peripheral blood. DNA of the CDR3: TGTGCCAGCAGTTATACAGGGTCCTATAATTCACCCCTCCACTTT. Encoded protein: CASSYTGSYNSPLHF.